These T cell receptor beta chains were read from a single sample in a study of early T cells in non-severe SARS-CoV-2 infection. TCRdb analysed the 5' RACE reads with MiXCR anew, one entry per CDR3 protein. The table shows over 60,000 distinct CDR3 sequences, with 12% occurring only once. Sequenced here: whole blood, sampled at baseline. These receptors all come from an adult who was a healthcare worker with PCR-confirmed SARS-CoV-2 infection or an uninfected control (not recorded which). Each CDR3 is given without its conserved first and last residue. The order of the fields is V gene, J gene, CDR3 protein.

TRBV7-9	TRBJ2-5	ASSPIAQETQY
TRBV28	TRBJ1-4	ASSSQQAGGEKLF
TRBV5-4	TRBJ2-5	ASSRGQRKETQY
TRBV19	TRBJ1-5	ASSRTGSRDQPQH
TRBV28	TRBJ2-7	ASSLLGDEQY
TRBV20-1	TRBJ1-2	SASGGGGYT
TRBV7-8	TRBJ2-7	ASSLLQGMAYEQY
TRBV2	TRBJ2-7	ASGLEANEQY
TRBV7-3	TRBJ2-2	ASAPYTGELF
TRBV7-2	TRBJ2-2	ASSLAGGTSITGELF
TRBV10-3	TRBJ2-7	ASSREGQGREQY
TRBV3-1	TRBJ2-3	ASSYSGGVDTQY
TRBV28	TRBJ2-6	ASSETTGGRANVLT
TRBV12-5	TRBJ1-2	ASGPGQNYGYT
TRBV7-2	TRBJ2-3	ASSGGLAPQNTQY
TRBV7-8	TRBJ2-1	ASSPVGYEQF
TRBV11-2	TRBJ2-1	ASSPSGEQF
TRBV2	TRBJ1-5	ASRAGHSNQPQH
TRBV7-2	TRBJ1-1	ASSSPSGIKSNRNTEAF
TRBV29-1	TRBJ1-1	SVAAGGSNTEAF
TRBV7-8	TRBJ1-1	ASSLFEGKDTEAF
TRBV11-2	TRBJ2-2	ASSTVNTGELF
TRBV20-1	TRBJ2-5	SAAGAEETQY
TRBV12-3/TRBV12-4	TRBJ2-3	ASLDQRGTDTQY
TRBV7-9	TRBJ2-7	ASSSTSGGLYEQY
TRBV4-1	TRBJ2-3	ASSQDRSAGGRDTQY
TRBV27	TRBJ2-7	ASSIRPGLFYEQY
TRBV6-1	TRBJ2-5	ASSTGGEETQY
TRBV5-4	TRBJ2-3	ASSLAGPGGLDTQY
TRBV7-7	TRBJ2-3	ASSLSGVSTDTQY
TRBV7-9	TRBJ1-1	ASSWTGGTEAF
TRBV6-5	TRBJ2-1	ASSYDPRAYNEQF
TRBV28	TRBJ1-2	ASSLQTPGGQGYT
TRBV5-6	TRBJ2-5	ASSLSRVETQY
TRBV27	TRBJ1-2	ASSLKGGGYT
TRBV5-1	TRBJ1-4	ASSLAATGGATTNEKLF
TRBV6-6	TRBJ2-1	ATWWNHEQF
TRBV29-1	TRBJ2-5	SGHTGSETQY
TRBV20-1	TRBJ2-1	SAPPGGSYNEQF
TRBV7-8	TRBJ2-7	ASSPARVAEQY
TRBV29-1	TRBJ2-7	SVAPDRTYEQY
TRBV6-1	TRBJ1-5	ASSARTSDQPQH
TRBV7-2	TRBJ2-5	ASSATGAQETQY
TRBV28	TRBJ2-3	ASSPEGPVDTQY
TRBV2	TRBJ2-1	ASSWAGATNEQF
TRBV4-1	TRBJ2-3	ASSQSRKSTDTQY
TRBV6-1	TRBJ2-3	ASLKGLNTQY
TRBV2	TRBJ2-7	ASSGEGEGPRYEQY
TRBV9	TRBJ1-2	ASSVGPDRLNYGYT
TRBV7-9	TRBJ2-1	ASGADRKWNEQF
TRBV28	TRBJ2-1	ASRSLGQGFYNEQF
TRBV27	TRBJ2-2	ASSLSATHGELF
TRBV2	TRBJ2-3	ASTPRHIADTDTQY
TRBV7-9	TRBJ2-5	ASSSDADRKPTQY
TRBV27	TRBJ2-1	ASSSPLRGGVNEQF